Listed here is a single TCR beta chain. Antigen specificity is unknown. This entry comes from a study of monozygotic twins with inflammatory bowel disease. Each CDR3 protein gets one entry in TCRdb, which reprocessed the 5' RACE reads and gives no DNA. This sample's table reports 300,000 to 450,000 distinct CDR3 sequences. Overall study findings and caveats: Fewer shared clonotypes with others were found in IBD patients than in healthy twins, especially with disease activity. For repertoire similarity, concordant twins did not differ from discordant twins, possibly because power was limited.

Germline loops: CDR1 SGHRS, CDR2 YFSETQ. The CDR3 sequence is 14 residues long. The V gene is TRBV5-1, the J gene TRBJ2-1; lacking DNA, the TRBD2 call made by TCRdb goes unchecked. The sequenced material came from blood. The sequence came from a human donor with ulcerative colitis or Crohn's disease, or a healthy co-twin of an affected twin (not recorded which). This CDR3 is CASSFSGGAYEQFF.